The source of this T cell receptor beta chain is a study of shared T cell receptors in the human thymus. Germline values: CDR1 SGHAT, CDR2 FQNNGV. The CDR3 loop spans 15 amino acids. After removal of 5 bases from V and 5 bases from J, the junction contained 11 bases not matched to a gene. Clones were read by immunoSEQ multiplex PCR, and TCRdb kept only the in-frame ones, dropping some. The table records under 700,000 clones, 70% to 80% of them present only once. This clone was seen a few times. Another study also made use of these data, one on human thymus T cells.

Material for sequencing was thymocytes. The chain has TRBV11-2 and TRBJ2-5, with 7 bases fitting TRBD1. This sequence was found in a boy less than two years old with a congenital heart defect. CDR3 in DNA: TGTGCCAGCAGCCCCCGGGACACAGGGGTGGAGACCCAGTACTTC. Translated: CASSPRDTGVETQYF. The full variable domain, completed using reference TRBV11-2 and TRBJ2-5, is EAGVAQSPRYKIIEKRQSVAFWCNPISGHATLYWYQQILGQGPKLLIQFQNNGVVDDSQLPKDRFSAERLKGVDSTLKIQPAKLEDSAVYLCASSPRDTGVETQYFGPGTRLLVL.